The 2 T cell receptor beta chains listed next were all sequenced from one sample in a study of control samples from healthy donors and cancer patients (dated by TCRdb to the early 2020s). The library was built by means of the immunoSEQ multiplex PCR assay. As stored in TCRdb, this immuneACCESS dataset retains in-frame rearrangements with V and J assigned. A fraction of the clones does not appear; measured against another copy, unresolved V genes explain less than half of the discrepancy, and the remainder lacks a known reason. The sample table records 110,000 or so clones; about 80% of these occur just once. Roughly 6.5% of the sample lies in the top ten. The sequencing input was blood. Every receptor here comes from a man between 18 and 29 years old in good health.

The CDR3: CASSHGVGTDTQYF. The CDR3 DNA reads TGCGCCAGCAGCCACGGGGTGGGCACAGATACGCAGTATTTT. The chain couples TRBV4-1 to TRBJ2-3; the D gene is possibly TRBD2 (5 bases). Germline V gene data show CDR1 as MGHRA and CDR2 as YSYEKL. The germline V and J ends were trimmed by 3 bases and 1 base, with 8 bases remaining between them. The CDR3 covers 14 residues.

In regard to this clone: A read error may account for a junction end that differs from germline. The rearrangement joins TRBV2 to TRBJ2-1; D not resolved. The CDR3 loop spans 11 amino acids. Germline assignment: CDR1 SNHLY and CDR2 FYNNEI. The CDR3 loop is CASSMYNEQLF. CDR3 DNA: TGTGCCAGCAGTATGTACAATGAGCAGCTCTTC.